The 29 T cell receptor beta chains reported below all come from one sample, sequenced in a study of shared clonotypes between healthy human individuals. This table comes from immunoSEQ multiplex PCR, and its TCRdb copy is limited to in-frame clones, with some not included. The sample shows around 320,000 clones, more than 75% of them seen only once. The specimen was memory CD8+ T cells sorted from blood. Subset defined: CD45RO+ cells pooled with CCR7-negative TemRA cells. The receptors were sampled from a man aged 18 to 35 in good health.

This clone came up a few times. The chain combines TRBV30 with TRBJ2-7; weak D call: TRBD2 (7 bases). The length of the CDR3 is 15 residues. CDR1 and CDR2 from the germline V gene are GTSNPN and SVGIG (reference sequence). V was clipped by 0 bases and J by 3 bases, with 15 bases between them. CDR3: CAWSVGAGEGYEQYF. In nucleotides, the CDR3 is TGTGCCTGGAGTGTAGGCGCAGGGGAGGGCTACGAGCAGTACTTC. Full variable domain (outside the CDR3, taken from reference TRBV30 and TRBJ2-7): SQTIHQWPATLVQPVGSPLSLECTVEGTSNPNLYWYRQAAGRGLQLLFYSVGIGQISSEVPQNLSASRPQDRQFILSSKKLLLSDSGFYLCAWSVGAGEGYEQYFGPGTRLTVT.

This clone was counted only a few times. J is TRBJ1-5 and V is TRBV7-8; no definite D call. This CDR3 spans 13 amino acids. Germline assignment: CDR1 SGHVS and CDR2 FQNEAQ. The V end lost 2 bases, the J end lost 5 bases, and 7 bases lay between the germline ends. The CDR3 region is CASSLSGYQPQHF. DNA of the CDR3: TGTGCCAGCAGCTTATCGGGATATCAGCCCCAGCATTTT.

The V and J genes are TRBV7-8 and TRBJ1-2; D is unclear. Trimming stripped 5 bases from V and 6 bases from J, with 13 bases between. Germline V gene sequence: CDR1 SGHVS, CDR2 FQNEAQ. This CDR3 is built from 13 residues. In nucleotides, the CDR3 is TGTGCCAGCAGCCCCATGATGCTCGATGGCTACACCTTC. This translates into CASSPMMLDGYTF.

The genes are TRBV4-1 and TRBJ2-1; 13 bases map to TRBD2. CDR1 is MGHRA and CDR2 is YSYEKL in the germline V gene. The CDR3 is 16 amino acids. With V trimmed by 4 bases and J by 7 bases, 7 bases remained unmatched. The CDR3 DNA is TGCGCCAGCAGCCCCCTCGGACTAGCGGGGGAGAATGAGCAGTTCTTC. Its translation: CASSPLGLAGENEQFF.

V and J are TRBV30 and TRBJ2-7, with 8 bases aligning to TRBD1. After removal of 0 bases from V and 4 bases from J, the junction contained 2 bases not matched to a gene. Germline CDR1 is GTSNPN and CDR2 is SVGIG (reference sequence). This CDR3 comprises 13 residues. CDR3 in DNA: TGTGCCTGGAGTGTGGACAGGGAATACGAGCAGTACTTC. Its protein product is CAWSVDREYEQYF.

This CDR3 is CASSQDRANLNQPQHF. CDR3 nucleotide sequence: TGCGCCAGCAGCCAAGACAGGGCAAACCTAAATCAGCCCCAGCATTTT. This chain uses TRBV4-1 with TRBJ1-5, with D tentatively TRBD1 (5 bases). CDR3 length: 16 amino acids. V was shortened by 0 bases and J by 4 bases, with 13 bases between the two germline ends. The germline gives CDR1 MGHRA, CDR2 YSYEKL.

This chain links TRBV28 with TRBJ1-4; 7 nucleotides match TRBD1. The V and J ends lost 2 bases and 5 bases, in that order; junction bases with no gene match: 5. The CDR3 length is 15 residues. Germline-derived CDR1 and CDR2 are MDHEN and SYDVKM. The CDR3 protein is CASSLRDSRNEKLFF. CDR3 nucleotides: TGTGCCAGCAGTTTAAGGGACAGCCGAAATGAAAAACTGTTTTTT.

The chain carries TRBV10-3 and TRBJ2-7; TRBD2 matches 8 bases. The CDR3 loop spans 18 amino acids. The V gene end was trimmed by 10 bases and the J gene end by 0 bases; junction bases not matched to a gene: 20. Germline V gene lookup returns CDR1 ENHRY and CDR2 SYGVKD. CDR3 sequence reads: CATGFSGEHTASSYEQYF. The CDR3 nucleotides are TGTGCCACCGGATTTAGCGGGGAACACACGGCCAGCTCCTACGAGCAGTACTTC.

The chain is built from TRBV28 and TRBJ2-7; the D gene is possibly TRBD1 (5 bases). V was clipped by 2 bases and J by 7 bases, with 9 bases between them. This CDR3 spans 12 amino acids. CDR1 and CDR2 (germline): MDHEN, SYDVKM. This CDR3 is CASSLKGEEQYF. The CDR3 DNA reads TGTGCCAGCAGTTTAAAAGGGGAAGAGCAGTACTTC. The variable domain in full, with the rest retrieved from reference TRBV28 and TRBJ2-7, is DVKVTQSSRYLVKRTGEKVFLECVQDMDHENMFWYRQDPGLGLRLIYFSYDVKMKEKGDIPEGYSVSREKKERFSLILESASTNQTSMYLCASSLKGEEQYFGPGTRLTVT.

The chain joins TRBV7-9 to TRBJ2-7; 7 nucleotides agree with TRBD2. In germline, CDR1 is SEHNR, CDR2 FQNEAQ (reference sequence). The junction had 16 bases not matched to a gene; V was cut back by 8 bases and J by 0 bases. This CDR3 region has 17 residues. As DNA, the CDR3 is TGTGCCAGCGCCCGCGGGGGTCGGGACGCGAGCTCCTACGAGCAGTACTTC. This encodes CASARGGRDASSYEQYF.

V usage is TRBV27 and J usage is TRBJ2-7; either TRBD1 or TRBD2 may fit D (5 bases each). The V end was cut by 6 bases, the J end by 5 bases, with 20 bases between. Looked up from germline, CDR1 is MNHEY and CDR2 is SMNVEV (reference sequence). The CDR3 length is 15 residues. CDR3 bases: TGTGCCAGCAGCCTCGGGGCTGAGGGGACGCACGAGCAGTACTTC. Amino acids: CASSLGAEGTHEQYF.

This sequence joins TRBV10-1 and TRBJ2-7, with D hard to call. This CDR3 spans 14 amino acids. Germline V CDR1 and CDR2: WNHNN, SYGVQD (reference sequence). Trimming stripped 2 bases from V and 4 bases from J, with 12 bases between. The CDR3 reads CASSEAPTGYEQYF. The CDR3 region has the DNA TGCGCCAGCAGTGAGGCCCCTACTGGGTACGAGCAGTACTTC.

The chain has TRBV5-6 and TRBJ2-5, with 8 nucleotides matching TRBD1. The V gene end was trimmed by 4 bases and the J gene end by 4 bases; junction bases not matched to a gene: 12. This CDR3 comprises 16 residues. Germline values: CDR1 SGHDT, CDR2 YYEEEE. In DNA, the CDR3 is TGTGCCAGCAGCGCGTCAGCAGGGGGCTTATTAGAGACCCAGTACTTC. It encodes CASSASAGGLLETQYF.

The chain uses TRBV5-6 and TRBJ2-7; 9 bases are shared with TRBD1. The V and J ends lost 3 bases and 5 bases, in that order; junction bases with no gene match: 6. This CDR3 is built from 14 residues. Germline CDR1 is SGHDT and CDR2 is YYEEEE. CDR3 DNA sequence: TGTGCCAGCAGCTGGGGGACAGGGTTGAACGAGCAGTACTTC. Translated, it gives CASSWGTGLNEQYF.

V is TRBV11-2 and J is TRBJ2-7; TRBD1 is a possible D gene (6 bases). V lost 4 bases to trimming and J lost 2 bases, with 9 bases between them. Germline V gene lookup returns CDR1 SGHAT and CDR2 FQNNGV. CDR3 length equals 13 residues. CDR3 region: CASSYRVAYEQYF. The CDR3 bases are TGTGCCAGCAGCTACAGGGTCGCCTACGAGCAGTACTTC. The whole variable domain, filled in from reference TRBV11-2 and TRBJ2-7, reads EAGVAQSPRYKIIEKRQSVAFWCNPISGHATLYWYQQILGQGPKLLIQFQNNGVVDDSQLPKDRFSAERLKGVDSTLKIQPAKLEDSAVYLCASSYRVAYEQYFGPGTRLTVT.

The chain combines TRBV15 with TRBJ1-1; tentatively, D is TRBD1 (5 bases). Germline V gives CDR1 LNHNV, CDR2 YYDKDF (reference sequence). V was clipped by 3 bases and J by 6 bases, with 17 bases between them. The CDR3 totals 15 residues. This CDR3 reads CATSSGGGFGAEAFF. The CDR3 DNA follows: TGTGCCACCAGCAGCGGTGGGGGGTTTGGGGCTGAAGCTTTCTTT.

CDR3 nucleotides: TGTGCCAGCAGTGGGCTGACAGGGGGGGGAAGCGAGCAGTACTTC. Translation gives CASSGLTGGGSEQYF. The chain employs TRBV6-1 and TRBJ2-7, with 9 bases that match TRBD1. Germline values: CDR1 MNHNS, CDR2 SASEGT. J gave up 6 bases and V 4 bases, and 10 bases lay outside the gene matches. CDR3 length: 15 amino acids.

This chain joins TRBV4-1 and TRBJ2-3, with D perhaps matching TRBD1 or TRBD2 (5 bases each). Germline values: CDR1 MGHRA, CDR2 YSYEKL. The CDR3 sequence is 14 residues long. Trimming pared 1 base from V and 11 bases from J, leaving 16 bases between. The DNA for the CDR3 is TGCGCCAGCAGCCAAGTATCTGAGGGGTGGGGGCAGTATTTT. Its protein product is CASSQVSEGWGQYF.

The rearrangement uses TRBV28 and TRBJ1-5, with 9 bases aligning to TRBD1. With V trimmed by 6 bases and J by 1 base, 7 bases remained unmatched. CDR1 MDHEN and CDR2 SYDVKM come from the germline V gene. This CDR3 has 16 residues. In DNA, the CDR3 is TGTGCCAGCAGGTATGGGACAGGGCTGAGCAATCAGCCCCAGCATTTT. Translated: CASRYGTGLSNQPQHF.

DNA of the CDR3: TGCGCCAGCAGCTCGGACAGTGCGGATACCCAGTACTTC. This gives the protein CASSSDSADTQYF. The chain combines TRBV5-1 with TRBJ2-5, with D possibly being TRBD1 (6 bases). CDR1 and CDR2 (germline): SGHRS, YFSETQ. The V end lost 3 bases, the J end lost 8 bases, and 14 bases lay between the germline ends. CDR3 size: 13 residues.

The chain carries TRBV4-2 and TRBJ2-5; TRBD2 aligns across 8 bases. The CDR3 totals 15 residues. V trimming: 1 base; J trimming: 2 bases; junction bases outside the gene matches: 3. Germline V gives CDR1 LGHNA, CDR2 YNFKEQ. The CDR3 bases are TGTGCCAGCAGCCAAGGTCGGGGGGGTCAAGAGACCCAGTACTTC. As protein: CASSQGRGGQETQYF.

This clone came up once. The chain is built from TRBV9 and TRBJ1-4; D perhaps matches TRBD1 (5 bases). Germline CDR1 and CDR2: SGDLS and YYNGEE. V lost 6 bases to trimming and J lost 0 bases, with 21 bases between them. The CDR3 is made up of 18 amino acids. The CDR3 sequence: CASNRDGGSTSTNEKLFF. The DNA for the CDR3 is TGTGCCAGCAATCGGGACGGGGGAAGCACGTCAACTAATGAAAAACTGTTTTTT.

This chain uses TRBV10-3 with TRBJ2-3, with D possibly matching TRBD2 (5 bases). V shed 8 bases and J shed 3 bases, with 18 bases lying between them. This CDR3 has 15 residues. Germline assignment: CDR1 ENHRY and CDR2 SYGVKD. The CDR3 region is CAIALERELTDTQYF. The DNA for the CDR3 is TGTGCCATCGCGCTCGAAAGGGAGCTTACAGATACGCAGTATTTT.

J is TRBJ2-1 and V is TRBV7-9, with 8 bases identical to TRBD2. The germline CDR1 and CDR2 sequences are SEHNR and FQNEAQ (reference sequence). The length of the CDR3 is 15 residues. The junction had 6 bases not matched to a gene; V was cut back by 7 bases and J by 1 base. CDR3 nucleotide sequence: TGTGCCAGCACGACGGGAGGGCCGTCCTACAATGAGCAGTTCTTC. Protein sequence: CASTTGGPSYNEQFF.

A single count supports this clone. CDR3: CASREGGTEAFF. The CDR3 bases are TGTGCCAGCAGAGAAGGGGGCACTGAAGCTTTCTTT. The chain recombines TRBV28 with TRBJ1-1; tentative D call: TRBD1 (6 bases). Germline V CDR1 and CDR2: MDHEN, SYDVKM. V was pared by 6 bases and J by 4 bases, with 9 bases between. This CDR3 comprises 12 residues.

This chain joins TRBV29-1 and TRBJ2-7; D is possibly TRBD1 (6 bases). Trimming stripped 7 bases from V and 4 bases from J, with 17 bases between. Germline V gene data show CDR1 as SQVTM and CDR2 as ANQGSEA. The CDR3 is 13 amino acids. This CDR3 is CSAVWGPWYEQYF. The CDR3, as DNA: TGCAGCGCCGTGTGGGGGCCATGGTACGAGCAGTACTTC.

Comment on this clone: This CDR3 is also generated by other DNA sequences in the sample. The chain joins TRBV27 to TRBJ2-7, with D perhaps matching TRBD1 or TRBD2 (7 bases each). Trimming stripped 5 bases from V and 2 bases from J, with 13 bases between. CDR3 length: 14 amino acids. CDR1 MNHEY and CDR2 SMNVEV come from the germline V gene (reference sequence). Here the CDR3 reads CASSPTGTTYEQYF. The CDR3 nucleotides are TGTGCCAGCAGTCCGACAGGGACTACCTACGAGCAGTACTTC.

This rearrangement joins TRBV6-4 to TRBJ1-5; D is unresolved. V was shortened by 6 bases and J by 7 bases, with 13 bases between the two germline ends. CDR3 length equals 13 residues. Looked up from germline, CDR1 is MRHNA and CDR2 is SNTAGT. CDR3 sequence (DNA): TGTGCCAGCAGCCCCACCGTCGGACAGCCCCAGCATTTT. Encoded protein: CASSPTVGQPQHF.

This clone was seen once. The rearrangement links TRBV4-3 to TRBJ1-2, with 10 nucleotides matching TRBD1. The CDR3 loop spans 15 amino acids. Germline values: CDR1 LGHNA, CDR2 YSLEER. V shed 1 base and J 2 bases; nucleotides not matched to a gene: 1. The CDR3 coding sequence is TGCGCCAGCAGCCAAGGGACAGGGGGGAACTATGGCTACACCTTC. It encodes CASSQGTGGNYGYTF.